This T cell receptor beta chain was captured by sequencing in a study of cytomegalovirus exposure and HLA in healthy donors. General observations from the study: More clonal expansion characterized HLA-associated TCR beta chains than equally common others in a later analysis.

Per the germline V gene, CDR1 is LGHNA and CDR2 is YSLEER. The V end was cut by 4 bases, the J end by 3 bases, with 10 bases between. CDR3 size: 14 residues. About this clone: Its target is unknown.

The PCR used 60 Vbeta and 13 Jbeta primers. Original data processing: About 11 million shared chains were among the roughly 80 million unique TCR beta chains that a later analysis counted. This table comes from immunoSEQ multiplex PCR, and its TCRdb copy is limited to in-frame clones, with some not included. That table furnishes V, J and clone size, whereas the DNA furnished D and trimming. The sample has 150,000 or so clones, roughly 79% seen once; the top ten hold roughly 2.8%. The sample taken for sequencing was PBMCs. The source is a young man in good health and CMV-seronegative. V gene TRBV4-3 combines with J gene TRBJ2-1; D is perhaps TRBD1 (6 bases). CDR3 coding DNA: TGCGCCAGCAGCCCGTCGACAGGCTACAATGAGCAGTTCTTC. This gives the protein CASSPSTGYNEQFF.